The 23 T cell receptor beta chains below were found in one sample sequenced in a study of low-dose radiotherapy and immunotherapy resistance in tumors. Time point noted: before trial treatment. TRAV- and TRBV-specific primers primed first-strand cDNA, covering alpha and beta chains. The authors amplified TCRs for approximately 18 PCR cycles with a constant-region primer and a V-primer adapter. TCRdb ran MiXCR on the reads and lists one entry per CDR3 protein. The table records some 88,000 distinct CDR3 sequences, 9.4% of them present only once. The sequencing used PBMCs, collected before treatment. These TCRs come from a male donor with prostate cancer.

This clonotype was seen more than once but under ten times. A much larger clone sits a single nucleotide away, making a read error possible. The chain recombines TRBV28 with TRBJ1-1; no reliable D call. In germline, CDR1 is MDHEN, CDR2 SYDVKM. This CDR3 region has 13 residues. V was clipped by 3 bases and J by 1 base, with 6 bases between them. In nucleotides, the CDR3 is TGTGCCAGCAGTTTCGAAGGGAACACTGAAGCTTTCTTT. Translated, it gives CASSFEGNTEAFF.

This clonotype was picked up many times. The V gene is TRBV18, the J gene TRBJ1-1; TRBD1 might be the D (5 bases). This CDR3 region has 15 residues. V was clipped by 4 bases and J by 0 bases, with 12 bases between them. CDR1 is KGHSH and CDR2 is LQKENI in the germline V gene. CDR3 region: CASSREGVMNTEAFF. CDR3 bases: TGTGCCAGCTCACGCGAAGGGGTCATGAACACTGAAGCTTTCTTT. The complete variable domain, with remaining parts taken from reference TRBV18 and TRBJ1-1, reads NAGVMQNPRHLVRRRGQEARLRCSPMKGHSHVYWYRQLPEEGLKFMVYLQKENIIDESGMPKERFSAEFPKEGPSILRIQQVVRGDSAAYFCASSREGVMNTEAFFGQGTRLTVV.

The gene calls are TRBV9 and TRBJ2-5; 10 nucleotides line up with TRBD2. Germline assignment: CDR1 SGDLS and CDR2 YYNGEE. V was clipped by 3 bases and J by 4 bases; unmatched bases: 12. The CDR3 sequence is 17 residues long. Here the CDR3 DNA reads TGTGCCAGCAGCGCCGAGGGTAGCGGGAGGATTTCAGAGACCCAGTACTTC. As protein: CASSAEGSGRISETQYF.

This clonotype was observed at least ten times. In DNA form, the CDR3 reads TGTGCCAGCTCACCACCGAGCCAGGGGTCCGGGGAGCTGTTTTTT. Translating it yields CASSPPSQGSGELFF. The rearrangement joins TRBV18 to TRBJ2-2; D perhaps matches TRBD1 (6 bases). The CDR3 runs 15 residues. The V gene lost 0 bases and the J gene lost 6 bases, with 11 bases spanning the gap. The germline V gene has CDR1 KGHSH and CDR2 LQKENI. The variable domain in full, completed from reference TRBV18 and TRBJ2-2, reads NAGVMQNPRHLVRRRGQEARLRCSPMKGHSHVYWYRQLPEEGLKFMVYLQKENIIDESGMPKERFSAEFPKEGPSILRIQQVVRGDSAAYFCASSPPSQGSGELFFGEGSRLTVL.

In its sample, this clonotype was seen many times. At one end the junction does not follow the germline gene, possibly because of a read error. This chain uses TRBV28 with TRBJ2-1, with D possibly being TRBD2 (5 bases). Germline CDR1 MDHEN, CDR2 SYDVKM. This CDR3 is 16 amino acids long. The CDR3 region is CASSREAEPVYNEQFF. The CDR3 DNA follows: TGCGCCAGCAGCCGAGAAGCGGAACCCGTATACAATGAGCAGTTCTTC.

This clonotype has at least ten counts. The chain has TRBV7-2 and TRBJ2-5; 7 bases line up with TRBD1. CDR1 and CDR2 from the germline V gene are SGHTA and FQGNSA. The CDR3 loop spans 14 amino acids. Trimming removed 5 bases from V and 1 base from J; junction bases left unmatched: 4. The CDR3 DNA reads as TGTGCCAGCAGCAAGGACAGGAGCCAAGAGACCCAGTACTTC. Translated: CASSKDRSQETQYF.

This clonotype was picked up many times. In DNA, the CDR3 is TGTGCCAGTAACCACGGGGTCCGAGACGAGCAGTACTTC. Its protein is CASNHGVRDEQYF. This rearrangement joins TRBV6-2 or TRBV6-3 to TRBJ2-7, with D possibly TRBD2 on 5 matching bases. V was cut by 9 bases and J by 5 bases, with 17 bases left in between. Germline assignment: CDR1 MNHEY and CDR2 SVGEGT. The CDR3 runs 13 residues.

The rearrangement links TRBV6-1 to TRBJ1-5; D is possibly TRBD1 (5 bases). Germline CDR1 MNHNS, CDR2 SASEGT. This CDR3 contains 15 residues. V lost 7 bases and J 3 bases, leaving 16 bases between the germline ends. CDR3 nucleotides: TGTGCCAGCAAACAGCAGGGACGATCCAATCAGCCCCAGCATTTT. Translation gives CASKQQGRSNQPQHF.

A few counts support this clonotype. This CDR3 is CASTNTVNTEAFF. The CDR3 nucleotides read TGTGCCAGCACCAATACAGTGAACACTGAAGCTTTCTTT. The V and J genes are TRBV12-3 or TRBV12-4 and TRBJ1-1; D is unclear. The CDR3 covers 13 residues. V lost 7 bases and J 0 bases, leaving 9 bases between the germline ends.

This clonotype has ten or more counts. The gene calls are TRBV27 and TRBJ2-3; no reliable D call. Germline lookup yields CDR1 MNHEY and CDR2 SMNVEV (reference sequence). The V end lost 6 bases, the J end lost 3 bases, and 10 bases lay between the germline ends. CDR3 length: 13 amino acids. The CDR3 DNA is TGTGCCAGCAGACTAATCGAGACAGATACGCAGTATTTT. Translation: CASRLIETDTQYF.

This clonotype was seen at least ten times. CDR3 residues: CASSQAPGQGHIQYF. The CDR3 nucleotides are TGTGCCAGCAGCCAAGCCCCCGGACAGGGGCACATTCAGTACTTC. The chain combines TRBV3-1 with TRBJ2-4, with 9 bases fitting TRBD1. V gave up 1 base and J gave up 8 bases; unmatched junction bases: 6. CDR1 is LGHDT, CDR2 YNNKEL, per germline (reference sequence). This CDR3 comprises 15 residues.

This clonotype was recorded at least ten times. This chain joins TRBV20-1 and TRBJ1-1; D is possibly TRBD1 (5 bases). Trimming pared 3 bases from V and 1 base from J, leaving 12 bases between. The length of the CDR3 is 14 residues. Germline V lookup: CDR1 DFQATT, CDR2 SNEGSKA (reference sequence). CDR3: CSASFGQANTEAFF. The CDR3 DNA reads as TGCAGTGCTAGCTTCGGACAAGCGAACACTGAAGCTTTCTTT.

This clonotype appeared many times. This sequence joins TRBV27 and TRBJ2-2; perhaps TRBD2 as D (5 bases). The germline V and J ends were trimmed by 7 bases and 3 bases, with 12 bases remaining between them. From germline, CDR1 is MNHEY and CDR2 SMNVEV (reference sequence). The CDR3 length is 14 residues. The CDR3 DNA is TGTGCCAGCAAAGGACTTCTCCACACCGGGGAGCTGTTTTTT. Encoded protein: CASKGLLHTGELFF.

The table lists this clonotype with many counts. This chain's CDR3 is CASSPLSNEQYF. The CDR3 DNA reads TGTGCCAGCTCACCACTGAGCAACGAGCAGTACTTC. The chain recombines TRBV18 with TRBJ2-7; unclear D gene. This CDR3 comprises 12 residues. Trimming pared 1 base from V and 5 bases from J, leaving 6 bases between. Germline CDR1 reads KGHSH; CDR2 reads LQKENI.

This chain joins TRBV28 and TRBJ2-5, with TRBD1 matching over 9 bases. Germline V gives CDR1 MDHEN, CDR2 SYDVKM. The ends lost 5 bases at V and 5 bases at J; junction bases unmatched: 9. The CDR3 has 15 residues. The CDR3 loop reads CASSVGTGYRETQYF. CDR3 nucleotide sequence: TGTGCCAGCAGTGTCGGGACAGGGTATAGGGAGACCCAGTACTTC.

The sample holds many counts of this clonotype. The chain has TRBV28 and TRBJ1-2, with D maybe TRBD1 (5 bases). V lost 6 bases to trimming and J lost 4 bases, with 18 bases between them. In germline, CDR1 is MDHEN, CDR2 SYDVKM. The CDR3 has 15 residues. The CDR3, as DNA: TGTGCCAGCAGGGGTGGACACTCGGGCCCCTATGGCTACACCTTC. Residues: CASRGGHSGPYGYTF.

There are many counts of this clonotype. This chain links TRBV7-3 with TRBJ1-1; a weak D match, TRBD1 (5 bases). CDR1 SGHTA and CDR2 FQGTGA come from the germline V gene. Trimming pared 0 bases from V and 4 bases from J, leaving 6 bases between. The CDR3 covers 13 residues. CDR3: CASSLTQGTEAFF. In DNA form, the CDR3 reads TGTGCCAGCAGCTTAACGCAGGGCACTGAAGCTTTCTTT. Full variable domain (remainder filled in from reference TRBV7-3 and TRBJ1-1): GAGVSQTPSNKVTEKGKYVELRCDPISGHTALYWYRQSLGQGPEFLIYFQGTGAADDSGLPNDRFFAVRPEGSVSTLKIQRTERGDSAVYLCASSLTQGTEAFFGQGTRLTVV.

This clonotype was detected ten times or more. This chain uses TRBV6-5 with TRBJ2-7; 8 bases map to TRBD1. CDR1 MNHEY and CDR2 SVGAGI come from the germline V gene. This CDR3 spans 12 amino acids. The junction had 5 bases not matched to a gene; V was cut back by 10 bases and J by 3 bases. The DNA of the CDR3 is TGTGCCACATCGGACAGGGTCTACGAGCAGTACTTC. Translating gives CATSDRVYEQYF.

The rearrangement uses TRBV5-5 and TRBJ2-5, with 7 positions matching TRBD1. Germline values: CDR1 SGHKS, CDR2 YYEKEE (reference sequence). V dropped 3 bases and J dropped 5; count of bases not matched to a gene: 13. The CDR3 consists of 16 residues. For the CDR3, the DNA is TGTGCCAGCAGCTATCGGGCAGGGGGTTTCGTGGAGACCCAGTACTTC. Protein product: CASSYRAGGFVETQYF.

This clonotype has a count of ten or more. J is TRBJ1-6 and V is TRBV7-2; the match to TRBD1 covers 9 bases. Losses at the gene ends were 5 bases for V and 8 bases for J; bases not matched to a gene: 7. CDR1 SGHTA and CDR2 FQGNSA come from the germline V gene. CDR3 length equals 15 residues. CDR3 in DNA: TGTGCCAGCAGCCCAGGGGGACAGGGATATTCACCCCTCCACTTT. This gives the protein CASSPGGQGYSPLHF.

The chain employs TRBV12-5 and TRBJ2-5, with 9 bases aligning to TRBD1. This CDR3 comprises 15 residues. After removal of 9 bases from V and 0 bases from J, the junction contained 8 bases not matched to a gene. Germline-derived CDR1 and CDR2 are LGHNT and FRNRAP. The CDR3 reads CASSDGTGYQETQYF. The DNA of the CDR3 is TGTGCTAGCTCCGACGGGACAGGGTACCAAGAGACCCAGTACTTC.

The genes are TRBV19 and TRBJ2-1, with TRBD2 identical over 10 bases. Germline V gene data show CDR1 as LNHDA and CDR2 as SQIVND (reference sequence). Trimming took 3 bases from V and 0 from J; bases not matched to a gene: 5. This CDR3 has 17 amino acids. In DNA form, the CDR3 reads TGTGCCAGTAGTATCACTAGCGGGATTAGCTCCTACAATGAGCAGTTCTTC. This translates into CASSITSGISSYNEQFF.

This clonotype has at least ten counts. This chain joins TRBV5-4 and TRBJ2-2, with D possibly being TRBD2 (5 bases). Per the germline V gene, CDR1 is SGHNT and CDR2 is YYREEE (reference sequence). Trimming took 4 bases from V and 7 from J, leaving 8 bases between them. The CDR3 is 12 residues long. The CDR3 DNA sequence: TGTGCCAGCAGCCGGGGAAGCGGGGAGCTGTTTTTT. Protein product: CASSRGSGELFF.